This T cell receptor beta chain was identified in a study of T cells in localized non-small cell lung cancer. Germline loops: CDR1 MGHRA, CDR2 YSYEKL. The CDR3 has 16 amino acids. Trimming at V came to 1 base and at J to 2 bases, leaving 7 bases not matched to a gene. As regards this clone: Its antigen is not known.

Overall study results and limits: Median roughly 57 top-100 tumor clones were shared with paired adjacent lung. Clonality of T cells reached its maximum in uninvolved adjacent lung, surpassing tumor.

Profiled with immunoSEQ multiplex PCR; TCRdb holds only in-frame clones, not every one. This sample has 55,000 to 65,000 clones; roughly 90% occur once, and the top ten carry about 20%. The sample consisted of peripheral blood, taken before any cancer treatment. The V gene is TRBV4-1, the J gene TRBJ2-7, with TRBD2 matching over 8 bases. This sequence originates from a man between 40 and 70 years old with stage I lung adenocarcinoma. CDR3 in amino acids: CASSQGGLSGAYEQYF. DNA of the CDR3: TGCGCCAGCAGCCAAGGGGGCCTTAGCGGGGCCTACGAGCAGTACTTC.